This T cell receptor beta chain was captured in a study of blood T cell repertoires in COVID-19. On the study more broadly: T cells, B-cell-depleted T cells, or PBMCs provided the cDNA or gDNA that served as material.

Between the trimmed V and J ends, which lost 3 bases and 6 bases, there was a span of 5 bases. The CDR3 runs 12 residues. CDR1 is SEHNR, CDR2 FQNEAQ, per germline (reference sequence). TCRdb's copy holds only in-frame clones and misses some; the assay was immunoSEQ multiplex PCR. The table includes around 130,000 clones, less than 85% detected once. This receptor was identified in a woman older than 75 with acute or convalescent COVID-19. What was sequenced was peripheral blood. This chain joins TRBV7-9 and TRBJ2-2; D is ambiguous. The CDR3 here is CASSFEAGELFF. The CDR3 nucleotides are TGTGCCAGCAGCTTTGAGGCCGGGGAGCTGTTTTTT. Full variable domain (missing parts from reference TRBV7-9 and TRBJ2-2): DTGVSQNPRHKITKRGQNVTFRCDPISEHNRLYWYRQTLGQGPEFLTYFQNEAQLEKSRLLSDRFSAERPKGSFSTLEIQRTEQGDSAMYLCASSFEAGELFFGEGSRLTVL.